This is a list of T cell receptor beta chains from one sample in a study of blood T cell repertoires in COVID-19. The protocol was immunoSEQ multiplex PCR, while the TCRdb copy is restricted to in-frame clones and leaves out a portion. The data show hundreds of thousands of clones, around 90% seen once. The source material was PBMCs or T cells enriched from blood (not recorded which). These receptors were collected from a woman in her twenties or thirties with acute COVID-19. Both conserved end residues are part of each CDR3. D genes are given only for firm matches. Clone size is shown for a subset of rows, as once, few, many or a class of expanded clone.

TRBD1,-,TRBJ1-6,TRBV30,CAWREGTGLSPLHF,TGTGCCTGGAGAGAAGGGACAGGGCTCTCACCCCTCCACTTT
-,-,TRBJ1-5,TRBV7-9,CASSLQGSNQPQHF,TGTGCCAGCAGCTTACAGGGTAGCAATCAGCCCCAGCATTTT
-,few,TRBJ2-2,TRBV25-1,CASRGGTANTGELFF,TGTGCCAGCAGAGGAGGGACAGCGAACACCGGGGAGCTGTTTTTT
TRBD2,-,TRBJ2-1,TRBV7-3,CASSFDSGGAGEQFF,TGTGCCAGCAGCTTTGACAGCGGGGGGGCTGGTGAGCAGTTCTTC
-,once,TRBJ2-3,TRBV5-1,CASSFGTSTDTQYF,TGCGCCAGCAGCTTTGGGACTAGCACAGATACGCAGTATTTT
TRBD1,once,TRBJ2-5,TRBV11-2,CASSFSPGQGGETQYF,TGTGCCAGCAGCTTTAGCCCGGGACAGGGAGGGGAGACCCAGTACTTC
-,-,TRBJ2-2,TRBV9,CASSAVGAGELFF,TGTGCCAGCAGCGCGGTAGGGGCCGGGGAGCTGTTTTTT
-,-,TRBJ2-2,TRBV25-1,CASSEWGQGNTGELFF,TGTGCCAGCAGTGAATGGGGCCAAGGTAACACCGGGGAGCTGTTTTTT
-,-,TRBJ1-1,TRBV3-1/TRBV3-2,CASSQIGTLAFF,TGTGCCAGCAGCCAAATCGGGACTCTAGCTTTCTTT
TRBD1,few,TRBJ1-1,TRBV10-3,CAISTGEKNTEAFF,TGTGCCATCAGTACAGGGGAAAAGAACACTGAAGCTTTCTTT
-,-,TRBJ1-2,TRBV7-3,CASSLMTGLGYGYTF,TGTGCCAGCAGCTTAATGACAGGACTTGGGTATGGCTACACCTTC
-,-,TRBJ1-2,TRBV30,CAWSTSGGYGYTF,TGTGCCTGGAGTACGTCCGGCGGGTATGGCTACACCTTC
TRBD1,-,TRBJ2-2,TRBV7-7,CASSPGQGFIGELFF,TGTGCTAGCAGTCCGGGACAGGGGTTCATCGGGGAGCTGTTTTTT
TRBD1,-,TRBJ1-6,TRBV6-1,CASSELTGGGNSPLHF,TGTGCCAGCAGTGAACTTACAGGGGGGGGTAATTCACCCCTCCACTTT
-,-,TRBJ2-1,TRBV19,CASSTPQGSSYNEQFF,TGTGCCAGTAGTACCCCCCAGGGGAGCTCCTACAATGAGCAGTTCTTC